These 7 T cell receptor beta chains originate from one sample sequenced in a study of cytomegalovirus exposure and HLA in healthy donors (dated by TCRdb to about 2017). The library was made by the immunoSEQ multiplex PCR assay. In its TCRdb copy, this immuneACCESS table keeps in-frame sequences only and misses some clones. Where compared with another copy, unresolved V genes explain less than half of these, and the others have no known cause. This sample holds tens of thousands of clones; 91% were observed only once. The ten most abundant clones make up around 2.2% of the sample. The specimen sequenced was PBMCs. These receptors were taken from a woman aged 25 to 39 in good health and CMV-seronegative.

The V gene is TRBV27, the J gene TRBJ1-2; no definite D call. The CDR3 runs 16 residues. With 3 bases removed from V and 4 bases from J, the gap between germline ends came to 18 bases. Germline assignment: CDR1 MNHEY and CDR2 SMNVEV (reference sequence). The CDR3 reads CASSFSIHAGSYGYTF. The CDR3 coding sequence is TGTGCCAGCAGTTTCTCGATCCATGCAGGATCCTATGGCTACACCTTC.

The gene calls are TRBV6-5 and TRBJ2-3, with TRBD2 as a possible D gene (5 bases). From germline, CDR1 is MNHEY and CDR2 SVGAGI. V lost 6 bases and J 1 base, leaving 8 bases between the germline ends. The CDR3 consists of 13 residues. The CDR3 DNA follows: TGTGCCAGCAGGGAGGACCGCACAGATACGCAGTATTTT. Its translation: CASREDRTDTQYF.

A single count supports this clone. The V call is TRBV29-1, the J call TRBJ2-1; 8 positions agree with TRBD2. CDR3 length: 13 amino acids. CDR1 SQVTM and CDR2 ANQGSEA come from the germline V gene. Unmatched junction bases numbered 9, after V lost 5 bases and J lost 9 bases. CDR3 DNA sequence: TGCAGCGTTCTTGCGGGGGGCGATGGTGAGCAGTTCTTC. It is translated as CSVLAGGDGEQFF.

The CDR3 reads CASSPGTQNTEAFF. In nucleotides, the CDR3 is TGTGCCAGCAGCCCCGGGACTCAGAACACTGAAGCTTTCTTT. The chain uses TRBV7-3 and TRBJ1-1; D is perhaps TRBD1 (5 bases). The V end was cut by 5 bases, the J end by 1 base, with 11 bases between. This CDR3 spans 14 amino acids. Germline-derived CDR1 and CDR2 are SGHTA and FQGTGA. The whole variable domain, filled in from reference TRBV7-3 and TRBJ1-1, reads GAGVSQTPSNKVTEKGKYVELRCDPISGHTALYWYRQSLGQGPEFLIYFQGTGAADDSGLPNDRFFAVRPEGSVSTLKIQRTERGDSAVYLCASSPGTQNTEAFFGQGTRLTVV.

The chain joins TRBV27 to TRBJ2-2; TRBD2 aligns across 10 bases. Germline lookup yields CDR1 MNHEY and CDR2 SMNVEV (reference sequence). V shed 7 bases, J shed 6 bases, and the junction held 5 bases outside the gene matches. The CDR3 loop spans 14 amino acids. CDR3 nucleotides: TGTGCCAGCACTCTAGCGGGAGTTTCCGGGGAGCTGTTTTTT. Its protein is CASTLAGVSGELFF.

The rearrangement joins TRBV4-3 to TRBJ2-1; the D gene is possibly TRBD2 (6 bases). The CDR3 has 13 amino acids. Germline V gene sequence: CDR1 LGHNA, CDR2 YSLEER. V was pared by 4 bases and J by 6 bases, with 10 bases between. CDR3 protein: CASSRGTFNEQFF. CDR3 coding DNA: TGCGCCAGCAGCCGTGGGACTTTCAATGAGCAGTTCTTC.

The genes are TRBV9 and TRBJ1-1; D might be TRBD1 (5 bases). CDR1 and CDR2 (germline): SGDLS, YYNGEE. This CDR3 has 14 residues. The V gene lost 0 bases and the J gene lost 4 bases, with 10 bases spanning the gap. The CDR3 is CASSVDMGPTEAFF. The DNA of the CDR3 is TGTGCCAGCAGCGTAGATATGGGGCCCACTGAAGCTTTCTTT.